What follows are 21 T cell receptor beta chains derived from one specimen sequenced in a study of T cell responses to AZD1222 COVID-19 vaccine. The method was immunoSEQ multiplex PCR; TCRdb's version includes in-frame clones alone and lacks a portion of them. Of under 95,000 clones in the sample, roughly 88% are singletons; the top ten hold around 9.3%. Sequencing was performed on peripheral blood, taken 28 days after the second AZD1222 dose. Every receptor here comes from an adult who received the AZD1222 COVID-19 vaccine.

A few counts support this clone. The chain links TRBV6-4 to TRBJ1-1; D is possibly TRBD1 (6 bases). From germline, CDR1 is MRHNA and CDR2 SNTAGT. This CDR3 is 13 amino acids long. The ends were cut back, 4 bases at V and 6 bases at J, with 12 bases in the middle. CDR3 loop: CASSVVRGSEAFF. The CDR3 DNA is TGTGCCAGCAGTGTTGTCAGGGGTTCTGAAGCTTTCTTT.

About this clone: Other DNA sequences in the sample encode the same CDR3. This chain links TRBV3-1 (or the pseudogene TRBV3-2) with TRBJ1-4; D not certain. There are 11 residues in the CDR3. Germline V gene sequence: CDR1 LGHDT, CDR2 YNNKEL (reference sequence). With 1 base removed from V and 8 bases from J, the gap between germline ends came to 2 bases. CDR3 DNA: TGTGCCAGCAGCCAAGTGGAAAAACTGTTTTTT. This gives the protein CASSQVEKLFF.

The CDR3 here is CASWTGAGTQYF. CDR3 coding DNA: TGTGCCAGCTGGACAGGGGCTGGGACCCAGTACTTC. The rearrangement links TRBV2 to TRBJ2-5, with TRBD1 matching over 9 bases. The germline V gene has CDR1 SNHLY and CDR2 FYNNEI. The V segment lost 8 bases and the J segment 7 bases; nucleotides outside the gene matches: 5. The CDR3 spans 12 residues. Together with reference TRBV2 and TRBJ2-5, the CDR3 gives the full variable domain: EPEVTQTPSHQVTQMGQEVILRCVPISNHLYFYWYRQILGQKVEFLVSFYNNEISEKSEIFDDQFSVERPDGSNFTLKIRSTKLEDSAMYFCASWTGAGTQYFGPGTRLLVL.

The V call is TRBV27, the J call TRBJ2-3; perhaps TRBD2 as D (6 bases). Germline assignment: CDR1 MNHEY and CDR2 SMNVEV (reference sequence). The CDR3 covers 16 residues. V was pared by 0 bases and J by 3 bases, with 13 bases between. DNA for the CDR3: TGTGCCAGCAGTTTATCCCGACTAGGCAAAACAGATACGCAGTATTTT. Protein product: CASSLSRLGKTDTQYF.

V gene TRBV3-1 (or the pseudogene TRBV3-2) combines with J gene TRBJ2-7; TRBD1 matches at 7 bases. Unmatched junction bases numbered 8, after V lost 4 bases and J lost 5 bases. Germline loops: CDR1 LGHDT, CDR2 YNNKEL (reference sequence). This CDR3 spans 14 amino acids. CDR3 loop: CASSPSTGVHEQYF. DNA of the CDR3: TGTGCCAGCAGCCCTTCAACAGGGGTCCACGAGCAGTACTTC.

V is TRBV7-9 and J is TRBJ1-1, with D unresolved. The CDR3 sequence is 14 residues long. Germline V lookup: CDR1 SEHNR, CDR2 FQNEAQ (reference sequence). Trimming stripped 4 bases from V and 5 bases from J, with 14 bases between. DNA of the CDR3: TGTGCCAGCAGCTCCCTCGATGGAAGTACTGAAGCTTTCTTT. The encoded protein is CASSSLDGSTEAFF.

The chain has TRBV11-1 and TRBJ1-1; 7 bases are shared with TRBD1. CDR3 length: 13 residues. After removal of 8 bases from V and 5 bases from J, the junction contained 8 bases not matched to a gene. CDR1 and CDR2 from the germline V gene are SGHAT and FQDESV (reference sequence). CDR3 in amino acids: CASQTGWDTEAFF. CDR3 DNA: TGTGCCAGCCAGACAGGGTGGGATACTGAAGCTTTCTTT.

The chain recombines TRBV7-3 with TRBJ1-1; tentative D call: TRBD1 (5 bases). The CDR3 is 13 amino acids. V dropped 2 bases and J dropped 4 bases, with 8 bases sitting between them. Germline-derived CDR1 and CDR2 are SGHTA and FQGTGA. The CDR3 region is CASSLGGPTEAFF. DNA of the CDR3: TGTGCCAGCAGCTTAGGGGGTCCCACTGAAGCTTTCTTT.

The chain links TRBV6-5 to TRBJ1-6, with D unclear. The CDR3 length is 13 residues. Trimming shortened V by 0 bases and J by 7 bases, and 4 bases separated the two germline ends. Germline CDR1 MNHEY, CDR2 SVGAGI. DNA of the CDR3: TGTGCCAGCAGTTACTCCGGAAATTCACCCCTCCACTTT. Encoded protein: CASSYSGNSPLHF.

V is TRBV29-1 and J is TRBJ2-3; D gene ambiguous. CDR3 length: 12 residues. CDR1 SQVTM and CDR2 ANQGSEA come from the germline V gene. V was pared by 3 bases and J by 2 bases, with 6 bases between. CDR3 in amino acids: CSVEKDTDTQYF. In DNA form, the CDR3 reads TGCAGCGTTGAGAAGGACACAGATACGCAGTATTTT.

CDR3 residues: CASSKESGGTDTQYF. In DNA form, the CDR3 reads TGTGCCAGCAGCAAAGAGAGCGGGGGCACAGATACGCAGTATTTT. This chain links TRBV9 with TRBJ2-3, with 7 positions matching TRBD2. Trimming removed 4 bases from V and 1 base from J; junction bases left unmatched: 6. The CDR3 totals 15 residues. Germline V gives CDR1 SGDLS, CDR2 YYNGEE.

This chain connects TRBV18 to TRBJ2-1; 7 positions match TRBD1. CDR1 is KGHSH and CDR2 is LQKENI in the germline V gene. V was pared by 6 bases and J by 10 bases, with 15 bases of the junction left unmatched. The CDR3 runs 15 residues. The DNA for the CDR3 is TGTGCCAGCTCGCTTACCGGGACAGTGGTAGGGGAGCAGTTCTTC. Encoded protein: CASSLTGTVVGEQFF.

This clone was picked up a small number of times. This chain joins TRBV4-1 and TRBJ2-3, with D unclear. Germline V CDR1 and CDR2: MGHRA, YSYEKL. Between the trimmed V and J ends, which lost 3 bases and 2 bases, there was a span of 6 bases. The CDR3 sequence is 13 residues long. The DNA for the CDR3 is TGCGCCAGCAGCCAGACCGACACAGATACGCAGTATTTT. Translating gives CASSQTDTDTQYF.

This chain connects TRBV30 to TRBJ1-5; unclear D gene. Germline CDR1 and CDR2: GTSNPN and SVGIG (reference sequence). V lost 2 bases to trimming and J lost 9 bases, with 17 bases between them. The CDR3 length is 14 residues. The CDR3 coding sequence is TGTGCCTGGAGTAGAAGGCCGGGTTATTGGCCCCAGCATTTT. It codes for CAWSRRPGYWPQHF.

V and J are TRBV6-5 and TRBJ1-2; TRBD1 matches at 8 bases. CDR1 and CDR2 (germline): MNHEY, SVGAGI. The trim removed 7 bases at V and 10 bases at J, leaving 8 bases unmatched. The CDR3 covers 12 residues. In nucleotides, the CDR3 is TGTGCCAGCATCGGGCAGGGGGCGGTCTACACCTTC. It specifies CASIGQGAVYTF.

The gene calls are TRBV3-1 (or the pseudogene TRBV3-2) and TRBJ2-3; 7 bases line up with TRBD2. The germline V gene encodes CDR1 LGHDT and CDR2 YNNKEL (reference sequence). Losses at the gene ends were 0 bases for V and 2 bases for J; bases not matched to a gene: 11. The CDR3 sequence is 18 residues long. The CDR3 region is CASSQEGGNYIYTDTQYF. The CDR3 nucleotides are TGTGCCAGCAGCCAAGAGGGAGGGAACTACATCTACACAGATACGCAGTATTTT.

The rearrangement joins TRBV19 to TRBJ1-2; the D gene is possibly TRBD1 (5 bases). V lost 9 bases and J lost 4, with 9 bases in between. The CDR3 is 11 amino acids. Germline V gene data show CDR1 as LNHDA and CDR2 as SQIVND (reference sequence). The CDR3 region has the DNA TGTGCCAGGCAGACAGCCTATGGCTACACCTTC. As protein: CARQTAYGYTF.

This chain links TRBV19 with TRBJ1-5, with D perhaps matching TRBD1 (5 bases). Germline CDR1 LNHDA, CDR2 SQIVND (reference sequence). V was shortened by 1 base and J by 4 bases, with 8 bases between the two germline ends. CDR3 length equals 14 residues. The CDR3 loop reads CASSIVGGNQPQHF. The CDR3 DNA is TGTGCCAGTAGTATAGTCGGGGGGAATCAGCCCCAGCATTTT.

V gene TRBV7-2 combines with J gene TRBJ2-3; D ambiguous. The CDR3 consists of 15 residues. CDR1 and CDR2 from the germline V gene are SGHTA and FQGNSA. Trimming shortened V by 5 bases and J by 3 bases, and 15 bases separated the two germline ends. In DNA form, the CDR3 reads TGTGCCAGCAGCCCACTCGGGCAAGAGACAGATACGCAGTATTTT. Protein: CASSPLGQETDTQYF.

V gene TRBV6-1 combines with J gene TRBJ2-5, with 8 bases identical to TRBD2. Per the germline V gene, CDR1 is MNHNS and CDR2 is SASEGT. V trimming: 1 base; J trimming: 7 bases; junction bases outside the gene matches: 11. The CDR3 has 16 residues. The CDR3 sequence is CASSEVWGTSFGTQYF. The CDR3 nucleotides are TGTGCCAGCAGTGAAGTTTGGGGGACTAGTTTCGGGACCCAGTACTTC.

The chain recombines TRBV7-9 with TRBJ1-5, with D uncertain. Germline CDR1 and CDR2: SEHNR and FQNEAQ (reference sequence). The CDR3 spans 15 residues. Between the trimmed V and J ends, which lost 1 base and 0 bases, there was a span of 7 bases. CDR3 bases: TGTGCCAGCAGCTTAGATCTCAATAGCAATCAGCCCCAGCATTTT. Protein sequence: CASSLDLNSNQPQHF.